The entry below describes one T cell receptor (beta chain). Its antigen is unidentified. This sample stems from a study of beta chain features in type 1 diabetes. General study results and limits: Moderately but significantly shorter TCRB CDR3s were found in Type 1 diabetes patients in all four CD4+ subsets.

V lost 2 bases, J lost 0 bases, and 7 bases lay in between. The CDR3 spans 15 residues. Per the germline V gene, CDR1 is SGHTA and CDR2 is FQGNSA. The isolated RNA, all of it, was reverse transcribed, so expressed TCRB transcripts were what got sequenced. Libraries were prepared by immunoSEQ multiplex PCR; TCRdb keeps only in-frame clonotypes and omits some of them. This sample has around 340,000 clones, with 9.3% found just once. The J gene is TRBJ2-2, the V gene TRBV7-2; no clear D. Sequenced input: central memory CD4+ T cells from blood. The receptor comes from a man younger than 40 with type 1 diabetes. The CDR3 region has the DNA TGTGCCAGCAGCTTATCCCGGGCGAACACCGGGGAGCTGTTTTTT. This gives the protein CASSLSRANTGELFF.